Below, 19 T cell receptor beta chains from the same sample are listed, as sequenced in a study of Graves' ophthalmopathy and Graves' hyperthyroidism. Amplified TCR beta CDR3 regions were obtained using RNA transcripts as template. An opening RT-PCR round employed HTBI primers and preceded a second-round multiplex PCR. TCRdb recomputed calls from the multiplex PCR reads with MiXCR, one row per CDR3 protein. The sample lists a few hundred thousand distinct CDR3 sequences, 15% to 20% occurring once. Sequencing input: peripheral blood. The receptors stem from an adult woman with stable Graves' hyperthyroidism.

This clonotype has a handful of counts. CDR3: CASTASGTAYNEQFF. CDR3 DNA: TGTGCCAGCACTGCCTCCGGGACAGCCTACAATGAGCAGTTCTTC. The chain recombines TRBV12-3 or TRBV12-4 with TRBJ2-1; TRBD1 matches at 7 bases. The junction had 8 bases not matched to a gene; V was cut back by 7 bases and J by 2 bases. The CDR3 extends over 15 amino acids.

The sample holds many counts of this clonotype. This rearrangement joins TRBV27 to TRBJ1-1; D unresolved. V lost 8 bases and J lost 7, with 11 bases in between. The germline CDR1 and CDR2 sequences are MNHEY and SMNVEV (reference sequence). The CDR3 loop spans 11 amino acids. Written as DNA, the CDR3 is TGTGCCAGCCTTGGTGCGGGTGAAGCTTTCTTT. Translated: CASLGAGEAFF.

The chain links TRBV4-1 to TRBJ2-7, with 14 nucleotides matching TRBD2. The V gene's germline CDR1 is MGHRA and CDR2 YSYEKL. This CDR3 region has 20 residues. Losses at the gene ends were 0 bases for V and 0 bases for J; bases not matched to a gene: 10. The CDR3 bases are TGCGCCAGCAGCCAAGAGGTGGGACTAGCGGGAGAGAGGAGCTCCTACGAGCAGTACTTC. This encodes CASSQEVGLAGERSSYEQYF.

This clonotype occurred many times. The J gene is TRBJ2-5, the V gene TRBV19; D gene ambiguous. V was clipped by 2 bases and J by 3 bases, with 7 bases between them. The length of the CDR3 is 13 residues. The germline V gene has CDR1 LNHDA and CDR2 SQIVND (reference sequence). This CDR3 reads CASSISLEETQYF. CDR3 bases: TGTGCCAGTAGTATAAGTTTAGAAGAGACCCAGTACTTC.

Many counts were recorded for this clonotype. The rearrangement links TRBV6-2 or TRBV6-3 to TRBJ1-5, with 8 positions matching TRBD1. After removal of 6 bases from V and 4 bases from J, the junction contained 11 bases not matched to a gene. CDR1 and CDR2 from the germline V gene are MNHEY and SVGEGT. The CDR3 contains 16 residues. CDR3 protein: CASSRIPDRANQPQHF. As DNA, the CDR3 is TGTGCCAGCAGCCGGATCCCGGACAGGGCGAATCAGCCCCAGCATTTT.

This clonotype was found many times. This CDR3 is CASRRGLAGSQETQYF. The CDR3 DNA is TGTGCCAGCAGGAGGGGTCTAGCGGGGTCCCAAGAGACCCAGTACTTC. The chain carries TRBV6-2 or TRBV6-3 and TRBJ2-5, with TRBD2 matching 9 bases. The trim removed 6 bases at V and 1 base at J, leaving 9 bases unmatched. The germline V gene has CDR1 MNHEY and CDR2 SVGEGT. The CDR3 loop spans 16 amino acids.

The chain employs TRBV4-1 and TRBJ1-5; D not certain. This CDR3 is 13 amino acids long. Germline CDR1 reads MGHRA; CDR2 reads YSYEKL. V was pared by 3 bases and J by 7 bases, with 10 bases between. The CDR3 bases are TGCGCCAGCAGCCATCCGGGAAGACAGCCCCAGCATTTT. This encodes CASSHPGRQPQHF.

In this sample, this clonotype turned up many times. This chain links TRBV19 with TRBJ2-7, with 9 positions matching TRBD2. The J segment lost 5 bases and the V segment lost 6 bases, leaving 14 bases of the junction unmatched. Germline V gene lookup returns CDR1 LNHDA and CDR2 SQIVND (reference sequence). This CDR3 contains 16 residues. CDR3 in amino acids: CASSRAGTSLSHEQYF. The CDR3 coding sequence is TGTGCCAGTAGCCGAGCCGGGACTAGCTTATCCCACGAGCAGTACTTC.

This clonotype was seen repeatedly, ten times or more. The CDR3 sequence is CASSLRTGWQETQYF. The CDR3 nucleotides read TGCGCCAGCAGCCTCCGGACAGGTTGGCAAGAGACCCAGTACTTC. The chain employs TRBV4-1 and TRBJ2-5, with TRBD1 matching 7 bases. CDR3 length equals 15 residues. V shed 4 bases and J 2 bases; nucleotides not matched to a gene: 7. Germline values: CDR1 MGHRA, CDR2 YSYEKL.

Ten or more counts support this clonotype. The chain uses TRBV5-1 and TRBJ1-6; D gene unclear. Per germline, CDR1 SGHRS and CDR2 YFSETQ. This CDR3 has 13 residues. The germline V and J ends were trimmed by 0 bases and 3 bases, with 1 base remaining between them. CDR3 in amino acids: CASSLDYNSPLHF. For the CDR3, the DNA is TGCGCCAGCAGCTTGGACTATAATTCACCCCTCCACTTT.

This clonotype came up a few times. V and J are TRBV7-8 and TRBJ2-5, with 8 positions matching TRBD1. The germline V gene encodes CDR1 SGHVS and CDR2 FQNEAQ. This CDR3 contains 15 residues. The V gene end was trimmed by 0 bases and the J gene end by 5 bases; junction bases not matched to a gene: 5. The CDR3: CASSLAPGGSETQYF. DNA for the CDR3: TGTGCCAGCAGCTTAGCCCCAGGGGGCAGCGAGACCCAGTACTTC.

The gene calls are TRBV30 and TRBJ2-2, with a possible D match to TRBD1 (5 bases). Per germline, CDR1 GTSNPN and CDR2 SVGIG (reference sequence). The CDR3 length is 13 residues. The V gene lost 4 bases and the J gene lost 6 bases, with 12 bases spanning the gap. The CDR3 coding sequence is TGTGCCTGGAACAGGCAGTCTCCCGGGGAGCTGTTTTTT. Protein product: CAWNRQSPGELFF. Looking up the rest from reference TRBV30 and TRBJ2-2 gives the full variable domain: SQTIHQWPATLVQPVGSPLSLECTVEGTSNPNLYWYRQAAGRGLQLLFYSVGIGQISSEVPQNLSASRPQDRQFILSSKKLLLSDSGFYLCAWNRQSPGELFFGEGSRLTVL.

This clonotype was counted ten times or more. The V and J genes are TRBV6-2 or TRBV6-3 and TRBJ2-2; D is ambiguous. This CDR3 is 16 amino acids long. From germline, CDR1 is MNHEY and CDR2 SVGEGT. V was shortened by 7 bases and J by 7 bases, with 22 bases between the two germline ends. This CDR3 reads CASTLTSPSYGGELFF. Written as DNA, the CDR3 is TGTGCCAGCACCCTGACATCCCCGAGTTATGGCGGGGAGCTGTTTTTT.

The chain uses TRBV11-2 and TRBJ1-2; D possibly corresponds to TRBD1 (6 bases). V gave up 5 bases and J gave up 5 bases, with 18 bases separating them. Germline assignment: CDR1 SGHAT and CDR2 FQNNGV. This CDR3 is built from 15 residues. The CDR3 loop is CASSPSAGGGYGYTF. The CDR3 bases are TGTGCCAGCAGCCCTAGTGCCGGGGGCGGATATGGCTACACCTTC.

This clonotype was observed at least ten times. This CDR3 reads CASSDSRTSSYNSPLHF. CDR3 nucleotides: TGTGCCAGCAGTGATAGCAGGACGAGCTCCTATAATTCACCCCTCCACTTT. This sequence joins TRBV25-1 and TRBJ1-6; D is unresolved. This CDR3 has 17 residues. Between the trimmed V and J ends, which lost 3 bases and 0 bases, there was a span of 12 bases. Looked up from germline, CDR1 is MGHDK and CDR2 is SYGVNS.

This clonotype was detected ten times or more. The chain has TRBV20-1 and TRBJ2-7; 9 bases fit TRBD2. V lost 2 bases to trimming and J lost 4 bases; unmatched junction nucleotides: 12. CDR3 length: 16 residues. Germline V gene lookup returns CDR1 DFQATT and CDR2 SNEGSKA (reference sequence). The CDR3 loop reads CSARRSAGGPPYEQYF. As DNA, the CDR3 is TGCAGTGCTAGAAGGAGCGCGGGAGGGCCCCCTTACGAGCAGTACTTC.

In this sample, this clonotype turned up many times. The gene calls are TRBV15 and TRBJ1-5; D is unclear. V was cut by 0 bases and J by 7 bases, with 7 bases left in between. The CDR3 contains 13 residues. Per the germline V gene, CDR1 is LNHNV and CDR2 is YYDKDF (reference sequence). CDR3 bases: TGTGCCACCAGCAGAGATCCCGAGCAGCCCCAGCATTTT. It specifies CATSRDPEQPQHF.

This clonotype was detected many times. The V call is TRBV24-1, the J call TRBJ2-6, with no clear D. The CDR3 is 17 residues long. From germline, CDR1 is KGHDR and CDR2 SFDVKD. Trimming took off 4 bases at V and 1 base at J, with 13 bases between the two ends. CDR3 residues: CATSDAPGESGANVLTF. The CDR3 DNA is TGTGCCACCAGTGACGCCCCGGGTGAGTCTGGGGCCAACGTCCTGACTTTC.

This clonotype was observed a handful of times. The chain joins TRBV24-1 to TRBJ2-2; perhaps TRBD2 as D (7 bases). The V end was cut by 1 base, the J end by 5 bases, with 13 bases between. The CDR3 covers 16 residues. Germline values: CDR1 KGHDR, CDR2 SFDVKD. In DNA form, the CDR3 reads TGTGCCACCAGTGATTTAGGCAGGGGAGGGACCGGGGAGCTGTTTTTT. It codes for CATSDLGRGGTGELFF.